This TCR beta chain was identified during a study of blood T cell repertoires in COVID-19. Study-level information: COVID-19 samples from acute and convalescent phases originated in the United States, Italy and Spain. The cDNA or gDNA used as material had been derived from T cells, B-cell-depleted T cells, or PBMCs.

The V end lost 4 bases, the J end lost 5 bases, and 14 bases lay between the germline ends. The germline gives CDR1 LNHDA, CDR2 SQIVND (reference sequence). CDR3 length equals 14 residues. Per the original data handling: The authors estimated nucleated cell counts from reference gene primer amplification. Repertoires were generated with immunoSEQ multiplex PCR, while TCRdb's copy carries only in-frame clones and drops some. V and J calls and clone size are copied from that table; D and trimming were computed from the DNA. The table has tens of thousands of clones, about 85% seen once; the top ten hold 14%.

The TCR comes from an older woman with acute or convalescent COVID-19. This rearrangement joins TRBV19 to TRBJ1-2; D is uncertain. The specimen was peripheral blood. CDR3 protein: CASSTTADLYGYTF. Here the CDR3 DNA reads TGTGCCAGTAGTACAACAGCGGACCTTTATGGCTACACCTTC.